The rows below give T cell receptor beta chains drawn from one sample of a study of a mutant IDH1 vaccine in newly diagnosed glioma. TCRdb's table, derived via immunoSEQ multiplex PCR, lists solely in-frame clones and lacks some. In the table there are about 26,000 clones, 79% of which are singletons. The antigens of these receptors remain unknown. Here the sequenced sample was PBMCs, taken from a glioma patient whose treatment included an IDH1 peptide vaccine. Receptors were obtained from a man aged 40-50 years with glioma. Some clones in this sample may be carry-over from other donors' samples. The CDR3 runs from the conserved cysteine through the conserved F or W. The D gene is left open where the match is weak. Size tells how often a clone was seen (once, few, many) or the class of an expanded clone, and some rows leave it out.

>-|-|TRBV30|TRBJ1-2
TGTGCCTGGAGTGTGACTCCTAGATCCTACACCTTC
CAWSVTPRSYTF
>-|-|TRBV5-6|TRBJ2-5
TGTGCCAGCAGCTTGGGCGTAGGGCAAGAGGAAGAGACCCAGTACTTC
CASSLGVGQEEETQYF
>-|TRBD2|TRBV27|TRBJ2-3
TGTGCCAGCAGTTATCTAGCGGGGGGCACAGATACGCAGTATTTT
CASSYLAGGTDTQYF
>-|-|TRBV28|TRBJ1-1
TGTGCCAGCAGTTATTACACTGAAGCTTTCTTT
CASSYYTEAFF
>few|-|TRBV11-2|TRBJ1-6
TGTGCCAGCAGCCTAGGGAGGACCTATAATTCACCCCTCCACTTT
CASSLGRTYNSPLHF
>-|-|TRBV4-1|TRBJ1-5
TGCGCCAGCAGCCTCGGACCTCCCGGGCGGTATAGCAATCAGCCCCAGCATTTT
CASSLGPPGRYSNQPQHF
>-|-|TRBV6-1|TRBJ1-2
TGTGCCAGCAGTGACGGACTCTATGGCTACACCTTC
CASSDGLYGYTF
>-|TRBD1|TRBV6-5|TRBJ2-7
TGTGCCAGCGCGACAGGGACCTCCTACGAGCAGTACTTC
CASATGTSYEQYF
>-|TRBD1|TRBV4-3|TRBJ2-5
TGCGCCAGCAGCCAAGTTGTGGGGGACAGGGGGGGAGAGACCCAGTACTTC
CASSQVVGDRGGETQYF
>-|-|TRBV30|TRBJ2-4
TGTGCCTGGAGTGTACTTGGGATCAAAAACATTCAGTACTTC
CAWSVLGIKNIQYF
>few|TRBD1|TRBV2|TRBJ1-1
TGTGCCAGTAATCAGGGGGTAACTGAAGCTTTCTTT
CASNQGVTEAFF
>-|-|TRBV19|TRBJ2-3
TGTGCCAGTAGTATCGGAGGGGGTTACACAGATACGCAGTATTTT
CASSIGGGYTDTQYF
>-|-|TRBV18|TRBJ1-4
TGTGCCAGCTCACCCGGGCACCGTGAAAAACTGTTTTTT
CASSPGHREKLFF
>few|-|TRBV9|TRBJ1-1
TGTGCCAGCAGCGTAGATGATATGAACACTGAAGCTTTCTTT
CASSVDDMNTEAFF
>-|-|TRBV7-6|TRBJ1-3
TGTGCCAGCAGCTTAGGTCTGGGGGGCGGAAACACCATATATTTT
CASSLGLGGGNTIYF
>-|-|TRBV4-2|TRBJ2-2
TGTGCCAGCAGCCAGACGAGGACCGGGGAGCTGTTTTTT
CASSQTRTGELFF
>-|TRBD2|TRBV4-1|TRBJ2-5
TGCGCCAGCAGGCCCGGGCTAGCGGGGGAAGAGACCCAGTACTTC
CASRPGLAGEETQYF
>-|-|TRBV9|TRBJ1-2
TGTGCCAGCAGCGTAGGGGGGAATGGCTACACCTTC
CASSVGGNGYTF
>-|-|TRBV10-3|TRBJ1-3
TGTGCCATCAGGGACTCTGGAAACACCATATATTTT
CAIRDSGNTIYF
>-|TRBD1|TRBV29-1|TRBJ2-1
TGCAGCTATGGACAGGGGGCGGTTGAGCAGTTCTTC
CSYGQGAVEQFF
>-|TRBD1|TRBV7-2|TRBJ2-7
TGTGCCAGCAGCTTAGGGGACAGGGATTTTCCCTACGAGCAGTACTTC
CASSLGDRDFPYEQYF
>-|-|TRBV30|TRBJ1-3
TGTGCCTGGAGTTTCAGGAGCTCTGGAAACACCATATATTTT
CAWSFRSSGNTIYF
>-|-|TRBV29-1|TRBJ1-4
TGCAGCGCGTCGGACCTCACAGGGGAAAAACTGTTTTTT
CSASDLTGEKLFF
>-|TRBD2|TRBV6-6|TRBJ2-1
TGTGCCAGCACCCGATCCCAGACTAGCGGGGGAAATGAGCAGTTCTTC
CASTRSQTSGGNEQFF
>-|-|TRBV9|TRBJ2-7
TGTGCCAGCAGCGTGGGGACTGGAAGCTCCTACGAGCAGTACTTC
CASSVGTGSSYEQYF
>-|-|TRBV5-4|TRBJ2-7
TGTGCCAGCAGCTTGGCCGGGCAGACCTACGAGCAGTACTTC
CASSLAGQTYEQYF
>-|TRBD1|TRBV6-5|TRBJ1-3
TGTGCCAGCGGAGGACAGGCTGGAAACACCATATATTTT
CASGGQAGNTIYF
>-|-|TRBV5-6|TRBJ2-3
TGTGCCAGCAGCTGGGCGGAAGGAACAGATACGCAGTATTTT
CASSWAEGTDTQYF
>-|-|TRBV30|TRBJ1-2
TGTGCCTGGAGGTGGTGGAACTATGGCTACACCTTC
CAWRWWNYGYTF
>-|TRBD1|TRBV7-2|TRBJ1-2
TGTGCCAGCAGCCGCGGGACAGCCACTGGCTATGGCTACACCTTC
CASSRGTATGYGYTF
>-|-|TRBV4-3|TRBJ2-7
TGCGCCAGCAGCCAAGATCTGCAGAGGCGGGACGGCAGCGAGCAGTACTTC
CASSQDLQRRDGSEQYF
>-|-|TRBV7-9|TRBJ1-1
TGTGCCAGCAGCTTAGCGGGCCGACAGCCCGAAGCTTTCTTT
CASSLAGRQPEAFF
>-|TRBD2|TRBV10-3|TRBJ2-1
TGTGCCATCAGTGAGTCGGGAGGGAACGAGCAGTTCTTC
CAISESGGNEQFF
>-|-|TRBV13|TRBJ1-2
TGTGCCAGCAGCCGTGACGACCCACATGGCTACACCTTC
CASSRDDPHGYTF
>-|-|TRBV4-3|TRBJ1-4
TGCGCCAGCAGCCCCGAGCTGGGGTCCGAGGAAAAACTGTTTTTT
CASSPELGSEEKLFF
>once|-|TRBV4-1|TRBJ2-7
TGCGCCAGCAGCCAAGTTCTCGGAGGGGCGAACATCTACGAGCAGTACTTC
CASSQVLGGANIYEQYF
>-|-|TRBV5-4|TRBJ2-1
TGTGCCAGCAGCTTCAATAGAGGGGATGAGCAGTTCTTC
CASSFNRGDEQFF
>-|-|TRBV10-1|TRBJ1-2
TGCGCCAGCCGATTCCCGGGACTTAAGTTCTATGGCTACACCTTC
CASRFPGLKFYGYTF